A single sample is the source of the 31 T cell receptor beta chains below, sequenced in a study of STAT5B mutations in CD4+ large granular lymphocyte leukemia. Repertoires were generated with immunoSEQ multiplex PCR, while TCRdb's copy carries only in-frame clones and drops some. The sample shows 20,000 or so clones, roughly 77% of them seen only once. The sample consisted of CD4+ T cells from blood buffy coats. These receptors were taken from a human donor in good health.

The chain couples TRBV9 to TRBJ2-7; D gene ambiguous. Germline V gene lookup returns CDR1 SGDLS and CDR2 YYNGEE. The CDR3 totals 14 residues. With 0 bases removed from V and 1 base from J, the gap between germline ends came to 8 bases. The CDR3 reads CASSVGFESYEQYF. The CDR3 coding sequence is TGTGCCAGCAGCGTAGGGTTTGAGTCCTACGAGCAGTACTTC.

The chain links TRBV29-1 to TRBJ2-7, with D possibly called TRBD1 or TRBD2 (6 bases each). V was cut by 7 bases and J by 3 bases, with 16 bases left in between. Looked up from germline, CDR1 is SQVTM and CDR2 is ANQGSEA. The CDR3 runs to 13 residues. CDR3 in amino acids: CSGGARGGYEQYF. In DNA form, the CDR3 reads TGCAGCGGGGGGGCCAGGGGCGGCTACGAGCAGTACTTC.

This clone was found a few times. The CDR3 is CASSQVGLAGGDEQFF. DNA of the CDR3: TGTGCCAGCAGCCAAGTGGGCTTAGCGGGAGGGGACGAGCAGTTCTTC. The chain has TRBV4-2 and TRBJ2-1; TRBD2 aligns across 11 bases. Germline V lookup: CDR1 LGHNA, CDR2 YNFKEQ. The CDR3 runs to 16 residues. The J segment lost 10 bases and the V segment lost 1 base, leaving 9 bases of the junction unmatched.

The chain uses TRBV7-9 and TRBJ2-2; 7 nucleotides agree with TRBD1. Trimming removed 5 bases from V and 7 bases from J; junction bases left unmatched: 10. CDR1 is SEHNR and CDR2 is FQNEAQ in the germline V gene (reference sequence). CDR3 length equals 15 residues. The chain's CDR3 is CASSPDRLRGGELFF. CDR3 nucleotide sequence: TGTGCCAGCAGCCCGGACAGGCTCCGGGGCGGGGAGCTGTTTTTT.

This clone has just one count. The chain recombines TRBV20-1 with TRBJ1-3; D perhaps matches TRBD1 (5 bases). Germline CDR1 reads DFQATT; CDR2 reads SNEGSKA (reference sequence). The CDR3 loop spans 11 amino acids. Trimming stripped 6 bases from V and 7 bases from J, with 10 bases between. The chain's CDR3 is CSAYGGNTIYF. DNA of the CDR3: TGCAGTGCGTATGGGGGGAACACCATATATTTT.

This clone was detected only once. This chain uses TRBV4-3 with TRBJ1-2; TRBD1 agrees at 12 bases. CDR1 and CDR2 from the germline V gene are LGHNA and YSLEER. The CDR3 extends over 15 amino acids. Losses at the gene ends were 4 bases for V and 5 bases for J; bases not matched to a gene: 5. CDR3 sequence: CASSRDRGLRYGYTF. The DNA of the CDR3 is TGCGCCAGCAGCCGGGACAGGGGGCTGAGGTATGGCTACACCTTC.

The rearrangement links TRBV27 to TRBJ2-3, with 16 bases lining up with TRBD2. Germline V gives CDR1 MNHEY, CDR2 SMNVEV (reference sequence). V shed 5 bases, J shed 9 bases, and the junction held 5 bases outside the gene matches. The CDR3 runs to 15 residues. The CDR3 DNA reads TGTGCCAGCAGTAAGGGACTAGCGGGGGGGCTCACGCAGTATTTT. Protein sequence: CASSKGLAGGLTQYF.

V usage is TRBV5-1 and J usage is TRBJ2-7; TRBD1 is a possible D gene (6 bases). CDR1 is SGHRS and CDR2 is YFSETQ in the germline V gene. V lost 4 bases and J lost 4, with 24 bases in between. This CDR3 is built from 17 residues. The CDR3 here is CASSLQSPGDTIYEQYF. The CDR3 DNA follows: TGCGCCAGCAGCCTCCAATCCCCCGGGGACACTATTTACGAGCAGTACTTC.

The chain links TRBV7-9 to TRBJ1-2; TRBD1 is a possible D gene (5 bases). Trimming took off 1 base at V and 8 bases at J, with 14 bases between the two ends. This CDR3 region has 14 residues. Germline values: CDR1 SEHNR, CDR2 FQNEAQ (reference sequence). Written as DNA, the CDR3 is TGTGCCAGCAGCTTAGTTGCCGGGGCGCTCGGCTACACCTTC. The encoded protein is CASSLVAGALGYTF.

The chain carries TRBV15 and TRBJ1-5; no clear D gene. With 0 bases removed from V and 5 bases from J, the gap between germline ends came to 8 bases. Per germline, CDR1 LNHNV and CDR2 YYDKDF (reference sequence). The CDR3 spans 14 residues. The CDR3 loop is CATSRDLGDQPQHF. Here the CDR3 DNA reads TGTGCCACCAGCAGAGATTTGGGCGATCAGCCCCAGCATTTT.

This clone showed up just a few times. CDR3 in amino acids: CARMTGYGYTF. The DNA of the CDR3 is TGTGCCAGGATGACAGGATATGGCTACACCTTC. The chain uses TRBV27 and TRBJ1-2; D perhaps matches TRBD1 (6 bases). Trimming pared 9 bases from V and 5 bases from J, leaving 10 bases between. The CDR3 extends over 11 amino acids. CDR1 is MNHEY and CDR2 is SMNVEV in the germline V gene (reference sequence).

V usage is TRBV10-3 and J usage is TRBJ2-3; 7 bases match TRBD1. This CDR3 has 14 residues. Per the germline V gene, CDR1 is ENHRY and CDR2 is SYGVKD. Trimming at V came to 7 bases and at J to 5 bases, leaving 9 bases not matched to a gene. CDR3 bases: TGTGCCATCACACGGGACAGTGGAGTAGATACGCAGTATTTT. This encodes CAITRDSGVDTQYF.

This chain joins TRBV6-1 and TRBJ2-7; a weak D match, TRBD1 (6 bases). In germline, CDR1 is MNHNS, CDR2 SASEGT. The CDR3 has 14 amino acids. V was clipped by 6 bases and J by 2 bases, with 14 bases between them. The CDR3 nucleotides read TGTGCCAGCAGGACGACAGGTCTGGCCTACGAGCAGTACTTC. It is translated as CASRTTGLAYEQYF.

The J gene is TRBJ2-7, the V gene TRBV5-1, with 15 bases lining up with TRBD2. The CDR3 has 15 amino acids. V gave up 4 bases and J gave up 6 bases; unmatched junction bases: 5. Germline V gene data show CDR1 as SGHRS and CDR2 as YFSETQ. The CDR3 here is CASSPGLAGGREQYF. The CDR3 nucleotides read TGCGCCAGCAGCCCGGGACTAGCGGGAGGACGCGAGCAGTACTTC.

This CDR3 is CASSAGQGSWNEQFF. CDR3 DNA: TGTGCCAGCAGCGCCGGACAGGGTTCATGGAATGAGCAGTTCTTC. The V gene is TRBV9, the J gene TRBJ2-1, with 8 positions matching TRBD1. Germline V gene data show CDR1 as SGDLS and CDR2 as YYNGEE. J gave up 7 bases and V 3 bases, and 9 bases lay outside the gene matches. This CDR3 region has 15 residues.

This rearrangement joins TRBV6-5 to TRBJ2-3, with a possible D match to TRBD1 (5 bases). The CDR3 spans 14 residues. CDR1 is MNHEY and CDR2 is SVGAGI in the germline V gene. The V end lost 6 bases, the J end lost 2 bases, and 12 bases lay between the germline ends. The CDR3 spells CASRPRQTTDTQYF. In DNA form, the CDR3 reads TGTGCCAGCAGGCCTAGACAGACCACAGATACGCAGTATTTT.

This chain links TRBV19 with TRBJ1-4; no definite D call. Germline CDR1 and CDR2: LNHDA and SQIVND (reference sequence). Trimming removed 8 bases from V and 8 bases from J, with 15 bases in between. This CDR3 contains 13 residues. The CDR3 nucleotides read TGTGCCAGTCGTGAGGGCGAGAGGGAAAAACTGTTTTTT. Translating gives CASREGEREKLFF.

The V call is TRBV6-1, the J call TRBJ1-1, with D hard to call. CDR1 and CDR2 from the germline V gene are MNHNS and SASEGT. The V end lost 5 bases, the J end lost 0 bases, and 7 bases lay between the germline ends. CDR3 length equals 13 residues. CDR3 bases: TGTGCCAGCAGTCAAAACCTGAACACTGAAGCTTTCTTT. It is translated as CASSQNLNTEAFF.

The rearrangement links TRBV11-3 to TRBJ2-7, with 8 bases aligning to TRBD1. The CDR3 is made up of 14 amino acids. Unmatched junction bases numbered 10, after V lost 6 bases and J lost 6 bases. Per the germline V gene, CDR1 is SGHNT and CDR2 is YENEEA. In DNA form, the CDR3 reads TGTGCCAGCAGTTGGACAGGGCTTAGTCGCGAGCAGTACTTC. It is translated as CASSWTGLSREQYF.

The chain carries TRBV7-6 and TRBJ2-1, with D maybe TRBD2 (6 bases). The CDR3 spans 16 residues. CDR1 and CDR2 (germline): SGHVS, FNYEAQ. V was trimmed by 1 base and J by 7 bases, leaving 17 bases between them. As DNA, the CDR3 is TGTGCCAGCAGCTTAGAAGGACTAACGGAATTTAATGAGCAGTTCTTC. It specifies CASSLEGLTEFNEQFF.

The J gene is TRBJ1-2, the V gene TRBV2, with 9 bases fitting TRBD1. Germline assignment: CDR1 SNHLY and CDR2 FYNNEI. Trimming at V came to 9 bases and at J to 8 bases, leaving 13 bases not matched to a gene. This CDR3 is 14 amino acids long. This CDR3 reads CASNAGQGFDGYTF. The CDR3 DNA sequence: TGTGCCAGTAACGCAGGACAGGGGTTTGACGGCTACACCTTC.

The rearrangement links TRBV30 to TRBJ1-4; possibly TRBD1 for D (5 bases). The CDR3 has 16 residues. The V gene's germline CDR1 is GTSNPN and CDR2 SVGIG (reference sequence). Trimming took off 3 bases at V and 0 bases at J, with 14 bases between the two ends. CDR3 DNA sequence: TGTGCCTGGAGCGAGGGGACCGAGACAACTAATGAAAAACTGTTTTTT. Translating it yields CAWSEGTETTNEKLFF.

The chain recombines TRBV7-2 with TRBJ2-1; no reliable D call. This CDR3 contains 11 residues. Trimming cost V 1 base and J 8 bases, with 3 bases left between them. Germline V lookup: CDR1 SGHTA, CDR2 FQGNSA. In DNA, the CDR3 is TGTGCCAGCAGCTTAGTATATGAGCAGTTCTTC. Protein product: CASSLVYEQFF.

In its sample, this clone was seen a few times. V gene TRBV2 combines with J gene TRBJ1-2; D is unclear. The CDR3 is 11 residues long. Germline lookup yields CDR1 SNHLY and CDR2 FYNNEI. V shed 4 bases and J shed 5 bases, with 5 bases lying between them. The CDR3 nucleotides are TGTGCCAGCAGTGGACGATATGGCTACACCTTC. Its translation: CASSGRYGYTF.

This clone appeared a few times. The chain is built from TRBV11-2 and TRBJ2-7; 8 bases map to TRBD1. This CDR3 has 14 residues. Germline CDR1 SGHAT, CDR2 FQNNGV. J was trimmed by 5 bases and V by 4 bases; bases with no gene match: 7. CDR3 loop: CASSSLRGRNEQYF. The CDR3 DNA reads TGTGCCAGCAGCTCCCTCAGGGGGCGAAACGAGCAGTACTTC.

The table lists this clone with a few counts. The chain employs TRBV7-3 and TRBJ2-1; TRBD1 might be the D (5 bases). Germline V gene sequence: CDR1 SGHTA, CDR2 FQGTGA. Trimming pared 4 bases from V and 9 bases from J, leaving 10 bases between. This CDR3 spans 12 amino acids. The CDR3 reads CASSWETGEQFF. DNA of the CDR3: TGTGCCAGCAGCTGGGAAACAGGTGAGCAGTTCTTC.

The CDR3 DNA reads TGTGCCAGCAGTTTACTTGGGACAGATGACAATGAGCAGTTCTTC. It codes for CASSLLGTDDNEQFF. The chain employs TRBV28 and TRBJ2-1; 7 nucleotides align to TRBD1. The V and J ends lost 2 bases and 5 bases, in that order; junction bases with no gene match: 6. This CDR3 spans 15 amino acids. Germline CDR1 and CDR2: MDHEN and SYDVKM.

The V gene is TRBV6-5, the J gene TRBJ2-5; 10 nucleotides agree with TRBD2. Germline lookup yields CDR1 MNHEY and CDR2 SVGAGI. The CDR3 contains 16 residues. The trim removed 2 bases at V and 5 bases at J, leaving 8 bases unmatched. The CDR3 DNA is TGTGCCAGCAGTTACAGTAGCGGGAGGCCGGGGGAGACCCAGTACTTC. Its translation is CASSYSSGRPGETQYF.

The rearrangement uses TRBV29-1 and TRBJ1-1, with 8 nucleotides matching TRBD1. V dropped 6 bases and J dropped 6; count of bases not matched to a gene: 12. Germline V gene data show CDR1 as SQVTM and CDR2 as ANQGSEA. CDR3 size: 14 residues. CDR3 bases: TGCAGCGTAACCCTGGACAGGGATAGATCTGAAGCTTTCTTT. It codes for CSVTLDRDRSEAFF.

This clone appeared once. The chain links TRBV10-3 to TRBJ2-5; the D gene is possibly TRBD1 (6 bases). The V and J ends lost 8 bases and 5 bases respectively, with 15 bases between them. CDR3 size: 13 residues. The germline gives CDR1 ENHRY, CDR2 SYGVKD. The CDR3 sequence is CAIGVGGKETQYF. CDR3 DNA sequence: TGTGCCATCGGGGTAGGGGGTAAGGAGACCCAGTACTTC.

Here the CDR3 reads CASSGGEGGPYNEQFF. The CDR3 DNA reads TGTGCCAGCAGCGGGGGTGAGGGGGGCCCCTACAATGAGCAGTTCTTC. The rearrangement uses TRBV9 and TRBJ2-1; D possibly uses TRBD1 or TRBD2 (6 bases each). In germline, CDR1 is SGDLS, CDR2 YYNGEE. CDR3 length: 16 residues. Trimming pared 3 bases from V and 2 bases from J, leaving 15 bases between.